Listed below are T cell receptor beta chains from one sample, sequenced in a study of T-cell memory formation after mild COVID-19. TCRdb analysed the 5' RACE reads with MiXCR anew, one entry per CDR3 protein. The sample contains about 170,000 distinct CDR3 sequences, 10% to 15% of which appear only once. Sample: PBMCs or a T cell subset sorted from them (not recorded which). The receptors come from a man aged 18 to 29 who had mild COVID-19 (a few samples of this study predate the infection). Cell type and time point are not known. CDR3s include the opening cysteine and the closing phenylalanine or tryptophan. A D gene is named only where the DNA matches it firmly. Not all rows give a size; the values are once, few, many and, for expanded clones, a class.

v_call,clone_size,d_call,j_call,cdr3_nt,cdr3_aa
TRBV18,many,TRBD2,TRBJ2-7,TGTGCCAGCTCACCATTGGGACTAGCGTACGAGCAGTACTTC,CASSPLGLAYEQYF
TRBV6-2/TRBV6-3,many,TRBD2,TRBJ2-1,TGTGCCAGCAGTTACTCCTGGCGGGGGGGCCAGGGTGAGCAGTTCTTC,CASSYSWRGGQGEQFF
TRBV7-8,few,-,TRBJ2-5,TGTGCCAGCAGCTTAGGATCAGTCCGGGAGACCCAGTACTTC,CASSLGSVRETQYF
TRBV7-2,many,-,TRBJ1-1,TGTGCCAGCAGCTCCGGACAGAACACTGAAGCTTTCTTT,CASSSGQNTEAFF
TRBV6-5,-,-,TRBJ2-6,TGTGCCAGCAGTCCCCAGGGAACGGCCAACGTCCTGACTTTC,CASSPQGTANVLTF
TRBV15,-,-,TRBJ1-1,TGTGCCACCAGCAGAAACACCGGGACGAGTGGTGAAGCTTTCTTT,CATSRNTGTSGEAFF
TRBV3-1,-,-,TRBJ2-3,TGTGCCAGCAGAAACCCCAGCACAGAGACGCAGTATTTT,CASRNPSTETQYF
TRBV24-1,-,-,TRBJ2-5,TGTGCCACCAGTGGAGAGGGGATCGGGTTCCAAGAGACCCAGTACTTC,CATSGEGIGFQETQYF
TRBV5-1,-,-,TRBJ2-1,TGCGCCAGCAGCTTGCCGGGGAGCAATGAGCAGTTCTTC,CASSLPGSNEQFF
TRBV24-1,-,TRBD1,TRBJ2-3,TGTGCCACCAGTGACGGGACAGGGGGAGGAGATACGCAGTATTTT,CATSDGTGGGDTQYF
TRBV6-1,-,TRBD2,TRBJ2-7,TGTGCCAGCAGTGATTCTGGGACTAGCCGCTACGAGCAGTACTTC,CASSDSGTSRYEQYF
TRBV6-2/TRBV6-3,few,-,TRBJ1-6,TGTGCCAGCAGTTACCTTCGGGACGGTGATTCACCCCTCCACTTT,CASSYLRDGDSPLHF
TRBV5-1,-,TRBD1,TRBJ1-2,TGCGCCAGCAGCACCGGGACAGGGCAGAGCGGCTACACCTTC,CASSTGTGQSGYTF
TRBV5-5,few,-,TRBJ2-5,TGTGCCAGCAGCTTGGTCCCGAAAGAGACCCAGTACTTC,CASSLVPKETQYF
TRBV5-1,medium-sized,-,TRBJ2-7,TGCGCCAGCAGCTTGGCCGTGGGGATTTACGAGCAGTACTTC,CASSLAVGIYEQYF
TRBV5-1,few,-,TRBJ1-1,TGCGCCAGCAGCTTAGGTGGAGGGAGGGATACTGAAGCTTTCTTT,CASSLGGGRDTEAFF
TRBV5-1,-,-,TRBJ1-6,TGCGCCAGCAGCTTGGCCACAGGGAGTTTACCGGGTTCACCCCTCCACTTT,CASSLATGSLPGSPLHF
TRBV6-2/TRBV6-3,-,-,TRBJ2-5,TGTGCCAGCAGTCGGGAGCCGGAAGAGACCCAGTACTTC,CASSREPEETQYF
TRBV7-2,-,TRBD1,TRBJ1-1,TGTGCCAGCAGCTTAGAACGGACAGGGATGGAAGCTTTCTTT,CASSLERTGMEAFF
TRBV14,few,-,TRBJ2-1,TGTGCCAGCAGCCACAGCCCCCGGGACCCCGAGCAGTTCTTC,CASSHSPRDPEQFF
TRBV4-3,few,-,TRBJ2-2,TGCGCCAGCAGCCAAGAGCCTAGTGGAGCCGGGGAGCTGTTTTTT,CASSQEPSGAGELFF
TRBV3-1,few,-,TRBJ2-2,TGTGCCAGCAGCCACGCCGGGGAGCTGTTTTTT,CASSHAGELFF
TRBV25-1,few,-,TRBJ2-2,TGTGCCAGCACTATCCACGGTACCGGGGAGCTGTTTTTT,CASTIHGTGELFF
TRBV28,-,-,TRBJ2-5,TGTGCCAGCGTCCCCCCCCCAAGCAAGACCCAGTACTTC,CASVPPPSKTQYF
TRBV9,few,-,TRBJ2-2,TGTGCCAGCAGCGTAGCGAACTTCCCGAACACCGGGGAGCTGTTTTTT,CASSVANFPNTGELFF
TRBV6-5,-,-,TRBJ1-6,TGTGCCAGCAGTTACTCGGTGGGGGAGGGAACACCCCTCCACTTT,CASSYSVGEGTPLHF
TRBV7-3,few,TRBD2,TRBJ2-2,TGTGCCAGCAGCTTCTACCTAGCGGGGGATCACGGGGAGCTGTTTTTT,CASSFYLAGDHGELFF
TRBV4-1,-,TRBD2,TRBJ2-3,TGCGCCAGCAGCCAAGTGGGAGGGTGGATCGTCGGACTAGCGGCTCACACAGATACGCAGTATTTT,CASSQVGGWIVGLAAHTDTQYF
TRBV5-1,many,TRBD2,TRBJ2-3,TGCGCCAGCAGCTCCCCCCCGGGACTAGCATCGTTTGGGGCAGATACGCAGTATTTT,CASSSPPGLASFGADTQYF
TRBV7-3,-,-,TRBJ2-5,TGTGCCAGCAGCCCCTGGCCACTAGGTCCAGAGACCCAGTACTTC,CASSPWPLGPETQYF
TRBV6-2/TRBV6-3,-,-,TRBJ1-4,TGTGCCAGCAGTAGAAGCGCAACTAATGAAAAACTGTTTTTT,CASSRSATNEKLFF
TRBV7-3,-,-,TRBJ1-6,TGTGCCAGCAGCAAGTCCGGGATCAACTCACCCCTCCACTTT,CASSKSGINSPLHF
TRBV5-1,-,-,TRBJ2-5,TGCGCCAGCAGCTTGCCAGAAGAGACCCAGTACTTC,CASSLPEETQYF
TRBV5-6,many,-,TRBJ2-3,TGTGCCAGCAGCACCCGGTCGGTGACAGATACGCAGTATTTT,CASSTRSVTDTQYF
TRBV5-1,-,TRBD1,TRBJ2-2,TGCGCCAGCACCACTCAACCGGGACAGGGGGCCGGGGAGCTGTTTTTT,CASTTQPGQGAGELFF
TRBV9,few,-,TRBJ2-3,TGTGCCAGCAGCGCTTTTCACACAGATACGCAGTATTTT,CASSAFHTDTQYF
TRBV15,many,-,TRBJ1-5,TGTGCCACCAGCCCAACGGGGGACCGAGGTCAGCCCCAGCATTTT,CATSPTGDRGQPQHF
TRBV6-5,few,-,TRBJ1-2,TGTGCCAGCAGTTACGGGCGTGGCTATGGCTACACCTTC,CASSYGRGYGYTF
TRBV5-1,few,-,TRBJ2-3,TGCGCCAGCAGCCCCTACGGGGGTACTAGCACAGATACGCAGTATTTT,CASSPYGGTSTDTQYF
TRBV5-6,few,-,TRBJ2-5,TGTGCCAGCAGCATCCGGACGGGGCGAGGGGAGACCCAGTACTTC,CASSIRTGRGETQYF
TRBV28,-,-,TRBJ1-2,TGTGCCAGCCACTCCGGGGGGAACGGCTACACCTTC,CASHSGGNGYTF
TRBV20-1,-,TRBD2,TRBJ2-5,TGCAGTGCTAGACCGGGACTAGTCGTGGAGACCCAGTACTTC,CSARPGLVVETQYF
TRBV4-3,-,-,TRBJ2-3,TGCGCCAGCAGCCAAGCCTGGGGGGCCGTCACAGATACGCAGTATTTT,CASSQAWGAVTDTQYF
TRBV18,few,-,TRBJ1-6,TGTGCCAGCTCCCCTACGGAAGAGTCACCCCTCCACTTT,CASSPTEESPLHF
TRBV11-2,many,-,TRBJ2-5,TGTGCCAGCAGCACTCCGCGGGTTTCAGAGACCCAGTACTTC,CASSTPRVSETQYF
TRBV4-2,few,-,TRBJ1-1,TGTGCCAGCAGCCCACGGGGGGCTGACACTGAAGCTTTCTTT,CASSPRGADTEAFF
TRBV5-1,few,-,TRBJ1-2,TGCGCCAGCAGCTCCGAACAGGGTCGGGATGGCTACACCTTC,CASSSEQGRDGYTF
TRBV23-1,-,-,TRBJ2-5,TGCGCCAGCAGTCAATCGACGGTGGACGGCCAAGAGACCCAGTACTTC,CASSQSTVDGQETQYF
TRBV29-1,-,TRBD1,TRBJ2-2,TGCAGCGCCTCACCCTTTGGACAGGGGGCTCACGGGGAGCTGTTTTTT,CSASPFGQGAHGELFF
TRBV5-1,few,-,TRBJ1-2,TGCGCCAGCAGCTTGGAGGGGCCCTTGAATGGCTACACCTTC,CASSLEGPLNGYTF
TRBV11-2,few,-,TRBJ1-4,TGTGCCAGCAGCGATCCCGGGACAAAGAATGAAAAACTGTTTTTT,CASSDPGTKNEKLFF
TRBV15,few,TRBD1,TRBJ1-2,TGTGCCACCAGCAGAGATCAGGGGGATGGCTACACCTTC,CATSRDQGDGYTF
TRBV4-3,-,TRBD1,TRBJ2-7,TGCGCCAGCAGCCGGAACAGGGGGGCCTACGAGCAGTACTTC,CASSRNRGAYEQYF
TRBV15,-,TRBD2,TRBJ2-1,TGTGCCACCAGCAGAGCGCATAGCGGGGGGGGTGGGAATGAGCAGTTCTTC,CATSRAHSGGGGNEQFF
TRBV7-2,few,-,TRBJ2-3,TGTGCCAGCAGTTTCTGGGAGGGCACAGATACGCAGTATTTT,CASSFWEGTDTQYF
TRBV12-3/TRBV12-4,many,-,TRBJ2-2,TGTGCCAGCAGCCCAGGGGTGAGGACCGGGGAGCTGTTTTTT,CASSPGVRTGELFF
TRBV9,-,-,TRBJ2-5,TGTGCCAGCAGCGGCCCGGCAAGGGGGGCGGAGACCCAGTACTTC,CASSGPARGAETQYF
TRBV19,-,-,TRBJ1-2,TGTGCCAGTAGTATAGATGAACGGGACATCGTGAATTCGGTCTACACCTTC,CASSIDERDIVNSVYTF
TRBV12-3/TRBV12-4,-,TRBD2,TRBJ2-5,TGTGCCATAGGACTAGCAGAGACCCAGTACTTC,CAIGLAETQYF
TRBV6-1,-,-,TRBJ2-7,TGTGCCAGCAACCGAGACATGTCCTACGAGCAGTACTTC,CASNRDMSYEQYF